This TCR beta chain is from a study of blood T cell repertoires in COVID-19. At the level of the study: Some COVID-19 samples were acute and others convalescent; all came from the United States, Italy and Spain. The cDNA or gDNA used as material had been derived from T cells, B-cell-depleted T cells, or PBMCs.

Per the germline V gene, CDR1 is SNHLY and CDR2 is FYNNEI. V trimming: 5 bases; J trimming: 3 bases; junction bases outside the gene matches: 16. The CDR3 spans 18 residues. In the authors' workflow: Amplification with reference gene primers provided the estimates of nucleated cell counts. The table came from immunoSEQ multiplex PCR; TCRdb's copy has only in-frame clones and leaves some out. V, J and clone size were drawn from that table, and D and trimming were deduced from the DNA. Here the sample spans 15,000 to 20,000 clones, 82% being singletons. The specimen sequenced was peripheral blood. J is TRBJ2-3 and V is TRBV2, with 8 bases matching TRBD2. The clonotype originates from a human donor in a cohort sampled during active COVID-19. CDR3 sequence: CASSSRLLSGTATDTQYF. The DNA of the CDR3 is TGTGCCAGCAGTTCTCGCCTCCTTAGCGGGACGGCGACAGATACGCAGTATTTT. Based on the CDR3 plus reference TRBV2 and TRBJ2-3, the full variable domain is EPEVTQTPSHQVTQMGQEVILRCVPISNHLYFYWYRQILGQKVEFLVSFYNNEISEKSEIFDDQFSVERPDGSNFTLKIRSTKLEDSAMYFCASSSRLLSGTATDTQYFGPGTRLTVL.